This TCR beta chain originates from a study of shared clonotypes between healthy human individuals. Using immunoSEQ multiplex PCR, the repertoire was profiled, and TCRdb retains in-frame clones only, with some absent. The table includes 1.6 million or so clones, about 96% detected once. The CDR3 contains 16 residues. Germline CDR1 SGDLS, CDR2 YYNGEE. With 3 bases clipped from V and 2 bases from J, the junction kept 7 bases outside the gene matches. The receptor's source is a man under 40 in good health. The chain combines TRBV9 with TRBJ2-2; 7 nucleotides align to TRBD1. Sequenced sample: naive CD4+ T cells sorted from blood. The subset here: CD45RA+ positively selected. The CDR3 DNA sequence: TGTGCCAGCAGCGAGTTACAGGGGCCCAACACCGGGGAGCTGTTTTTT. Residues: CASSELQGPNTGELFF. Supplemented by reference TRBV9 and TRBJ2-2, the full variable domain reads DSGVTQTPKHLITATGQRVTLRCSPRSGDLSVYWYQQSLDQGLQFLIQYYNGEERAKGNILERFSAQQFPDLHSELNLSSLELGDSALYFCASSELQGPNTGELFFGEGSRLTVL.